The T cell receptor (beta chain) described here comes from a study of blood T cell repertoires in COVID-19. Study in general: Donors in the United States, Italy and Spain gave samples during acute or convalescent COVID-19. The analysed material was cDNA or gDNA that came from T cells, B-cell-depleted T cells, or PBMCs.

In the authors' workflow: It was from reference gene primer amplification that nucleated cell counts were estimated. Sequencing used immunoSEQ multiplex PCR; TCRdb keeps in-frame clones, though not all of them. That table is the source of V, J and clone size, and D and trimming were worked out from the DNA. The table lists fewer than 85,000 clones, about 73% of them singletons. Germline CDR1 is MNHEY and CDR2 is SVGAGI. The CDR3 covers 14 residues. J was trimmed by 3 bases and V by 10 bases; bases with no gene match: 7. The rearrangement uses TRBV6-5 and TRBJ1-4, with TRBD1 matching 8 bases. The TCR was taken from a woman in her seventies with acute or convalescent COVID-19. Material: peripheral blood. CDR3 region: CATRTGGSNEKLFF. CDR3 in DNA: TGTGCCACTAGAACAGGGGGATCTAATGAAAAACTGTTTTTT.